What follows are 15 T cell receptor beta chains derived from one specimen sequenced in a study of human T cells and chemical hapten exposure. Specified time point: patch test 1, 2 weeks after DPC sensitization. Treatment reported: therapeutic diphenylcyclopropenone sensitization with weekly scalp DPC. TCRdb passed the RACE reads through MiXCR, listing each CDR3 protein once. The data show some 80,000 distinct CDR3 sequences, around a tenth seen once. This material consisted of whole blood, taken in connection with sensitization to the hapten diphenylcyclopropenone (DPC). Receptor source: a woman aged 50 to 65 with alopecia areata. Some clones in this sample may be carry-over from other donors' samples.

This clonotype showed up many times. V and J are TRBV7-3 and TRBJ1-6; 7 bases match TRBD1. The germline V gene has CDR1 SGHTA and CDR2 FQGTGA. J lost 13 bases, V lost 5 bases, and 5 bases had no gene match. The length of the CDR3 is 12 residues. CDR3 sequence (DNA): TGTGCCAGCAGCGGATCAGGGGGGCCCCTCCACTTT. Residues: CASSGSGGPLHF.

This clonotype was seen only a few times. This chain links TRBV20-1 with TRBJ2-7, with 7 bases identical to TRBD2. Germline V gene lookup returns CDR1 DFQATT and CDR2 SNEGSKA (reference sequence). Trimming at V came to 6 bases and at J to 3 bases, leaving 8 bases not matched to a gene. CDR3 length equals 13 residues. As DNA, the CDR3 is TGCAGTGCACGGGACTACCAGAGCTACGAGCAGTACTTC. Its protein is CSARDYQSYEQYF.

This clonotype came up many times. The genes are TRBV7-6 and TRBJ1-4; D not resolved. Germline V CDR1 and CDR2: SGHVS, FNYEAQ. The CDR3 covers 13 residues. The V gene lost 1 base and the J gene lost 4 bases, with 4 bases spanning the gap. This CDR3 reads CASSLGSNEKLFF. CDR3 in DNA: TGTGCCAGCAGCTTAGGGAGTAATGAAAAACTGTTTTTT.

The chain couples TRBV4-2 to TRBJ2-5; 10 nucleotides agree with TRBD2. In germline, CDR1 is LGHNA, CDR2 YNFKEQ. Losses at the gene ends were 1 base for V and 2 bases for J; bases not matched to a gene: 1. The CDR3 extends over 15 amino acids. As DNA, the CDR3 is TGTGCCAGCAGCCAAGCTAGCGGGGGACAAGAGACCCAGTACTTC. The encoded protein is CASSQASGGQETQYF.

J is TRBJ2-7 and V is TRBV6-6, with a weak D call TRBD1 (6 bases). The V and J ends lost 2 bases and 3 bases respectively, with 11 bases between them. CDR1 is MNHNY, CDR2 SVGAGI, per germline (reference sequence). This CDR3 has 14 residues. CDR3 loop: CASSYGQGRYEQYF. CDR3 nucleotides: TGTGCCAGCAGTTACGGCCAGGGGCGCTACGAGCAGTACTTC.

This clonotype has a handful of counts. The chain carries TRBV25-1 and TRBJ1-4; D not resolved. V lost 5 bases and J lost 0, with 10 bases in between. This CDR3 comprises 15 residues. CDR1 is MGHDK and CDR2 is SYGVNS in the germline V gene. The DNA of the CDR3 is TGTGCCAGCAGTTCAGCATCTGCAACTAATGAAAAACTGTTTTTT. Translation gives CASSSASATNEKLFF.

As concerns this clonotype: A read error may be the cause here, since a much bigger clone is one base away. The chain couples TRBV7-9 to TRBJ1-3; perhaps TRBD1 as D (5 bases). CDR3 size: 14 residues. CDR1 is SEHNR, CDR2 FQNEAQ, per germline (reference sequence). CDR3 in amino acids: CVSSNTGAGNTIYF. The CDR3 DNA reads TGTGTCAGCAGCAACACAGGAGCGGGAAACACCATATATTTT.

The chain links TRBV20-1 to TRBJ1-2; the match to TRBD1 covers 7 bases. Germline V gene data show CDR1 as DFQATT and CDR2 as SNEGSKA (reference sequence). J was trimmed by 4 bases and V by 5 bases; bases with no gene match: 13. The CDR3 has 15 amino acids. The CDR3 DNA reads TGCAGTGCTGCTACTCCGGGACAGCTTTCCTATGGCTACACCTTC. The encoded protein is CSAATPGQLSYGYTF.

The rearrangement links TRBV7-8 to TRBJ1-5, with 7 bases identical to TRBD1. This CDR3 is 14 amino acids long. The V and J ends lost 5 bases and 6 bases, in that order; junction bases with no gene match: 7. The germline CDR1 and CDR2 sequences are SGHVS and FQNEAQ. The CDR3 loop is CASSVQGGSQPQHF. CDR3 nucleotide sequence: TGTGCCAGCAGCGTGCAGGGGGGCTCTCAGCCCCAGCATTTT.

This clonotype was detected only a few times. The chain recombines TRBV5-1 with TRBJ1-3; D remains unclear. Germline loops: CDR1 SGHRS, CDR2 YFSETQ. This CDR3 is built from 13 residues. V dropped 0 bases and J dropped 3 bases, with 4 bases sitting between them. The CDR3 loop is CASSLGDGNTIYF. The CDR3 bases are TGCGCCAGCAGCTTGGGGGATGGAAACACCATATATTTT. The variable domain in full, completed from reference TRBV5-1 and TRBJ1-3, reads KAGVTQTPRYLIKTRGQQVTLSCSPISGHRSVSWYQQTPGQGLQFLFEYFSETQRNKGNFPGRFSGRQFSNSRSEMNVSTLELGDSALYLCASSLGDGNTIYFGEGSWLTVV.

This clonotype was picked up many times. The rearrangement uses TRBV11-2 and TRBJ1-1; 8 bases line up with TRBD1. Germline loops: CDR1 SGHAT, CDR2 FQNNGV. This CDR3 contains 22 residues. Trimming at V came to 1 base and at J to 11 bases, leaving 33 bases not matched to a gene. DNA for the CDR3: TGTGCCAGCAGCTTAGTCACAGGGGGTCTGACGCTTGGACAACCGATCGGAATTATGGCTTTCTTT. Amino acid sequence: CASSLVTGGLTLGQPIGIMAFF.

By proportion, this clonotype is medium-sized. The chain has TRBV19 and TRBJ2-1; D remains ambiguous. With 0 bases removed from V and 3 bases from J, the gap between germline ends came to 3 bases. Germline CDR1 is LNHDA and CDR2 is SQIVND (reference sequence). The CDR3 totals 13 residues. CDR3 nucleotide sequence: TGTGCCAGTAGTATAGAGGGCTACAATGAGCAGTTCTTC. This codes for CASSIEGYNEQFF. Drawing the rest from reference TRBV19 and TRBJ2-1, the complete variable domain is DGGITQSPKYLFRKEGQNVTLSCEQNLNHDAMYWYRQDPGQGLRLIYYSQIVNDFQKGDIAEGYSVSREKKESFPLTVTSAQKNPTAFYLCASSIEGYNEQFFGPGTRLTVL.

This clonotype has at least ten counts. This chain connects TRBV7-6 to TRBJ2-4; 7 bases match TRBD1. Trimming took 5 bases from V and 2 from J; bases not matched to a gene: 9. CDR1 and CDR2 (germline): SGHVS, FNYEAQ. This CDR3 is 16 amino acids long. The CDR3, as DNA: TGTGCCAGCAGCCCCACAGGGGCTACTACCAAAAACATTCAGTACTTC. Translating it yields CASSPTGATTKNIQYF.

This clonotype was counted many times. This CDR3 is CSAPTASGGAGYNEQFF. The CDR3 coding sequence is TGCAGTGCTCCGACCGCTAGCGGGGGGGCCGGCTACAATGAGCAGTTCTTC. This chain uses TRBV20-1 with TRBJ2-1, with 12 bases matching TRBD2. Germline V lookup: CDR1 DFQATT, CDR2 SNEGSKA (reference sequence). The CDR3 totals 17 residues. V trimming: 5 bases; J trimming: 3 bases; junction bases outside the gene matches: 11.

This clonotype was observed a few times. The CDR3 is CASSFGHLYEQYF. The CDR3 DNA is TGTGCCAGCAGTTTCGGGCACCTTTACGAGCAGTACTTC. The rearrangement uses TRBV6-5 and TRBJ2-7; no clear D gene. V was shortened by 4 bases and J by 4 bases, with 11 bases between the two germline ends. CDR1 and CDR2 from the germline V gene are MNHEY and SVGAGI. The CDR3 has 13 residues.